The 4 T cell receptor beta chains below come from one sample, sequenced in a study of shared clonotypes between healthy human individuals (dated by TCRdb to the early 2020s). Library prep was done by the immunoSEQ multiplex PCR assay. Drawn from immuneACCESS, this table holds only the in-frame rearrangements with V and J called that TCRdb kept. Clones are partly lost; checked studies trace under half to an unresolved V gene and leave the rest unexplained. The sample table records about 1.4 million clones; around 97% of these occur just once. 0.95% to 1.5% of the sample is taken by the ten largest. The sequencing sample was made of naive CD4+ T cells sorted from blood. Interpreted using the paper, the cell subset or site label stands for: CD45RA+ positively selected. The receptors stem from a man in his thirties or forties in good health.

This sequence joins TRBV18 and TRBJ2-4, with 10 bases that match TRBD2. CDR3 size: 15 residues. Germline loops: CDR1 KGHSH, CDR2 LQKENI. V trimming: 2 bases; J trimming: 8 bases; junction bases outside the gene matches: 6. CDR3 sequence reads: CASSPSSGREDIQYF. In DNA, the CDR3 is TGTGCCAGCTCACCATCCAGCGGGAGGGAAGACATTCAGTACTTC.

The rearrangement uses TRBV5-1 and TRBJ2-3; D remains ambiguous. The ends were cut back, 3 bases at V and 2 bases at J, with 10 bases in the middle. The germline V gene has CDR1 SGHRS and CDR2 YFSETQ. The CDR3 loop spans 14 amino acids. The CDR3 spells CASSSDGFTDTQYF. CDR3 nucleotide sequence: TGCGCCAGCAGCTCGGACGGTTTCACAGATACGCAGTATTTT.

The genes are TRBV7-9 and TRBJ1-4, with 8 bases fitting TRBD1. Germline CDR1 and CDR2: SEHNR and FQNEAQ (reference sequence). Unmatched junction bases numbered 4, after V lost 7 bases and J lost 0 bases. The CDR3 has 15 amino acids. CDR3 amino acids: CASNGQGATNEKLFF. The CDR3 coding sequence is TGTGCCAGCAACGGACAGGGTGCAACTAATGAAAAACTGTTTTTT. Looking up the rest from reference TRBV7-9 and TRBJ1-4 gives the full variable domain: DTGVSQNPRHKITKRGQNVTFRCDPISEHNRLYWYRQTLGQGPEFLTYFQNEAQLEKSRLLSDRFSAERPKGSFSTLEIQRTEQGDSAMYLCASNGQGATNEKLFFGSGTQLSVL.

In the case of this clone: The same CDR3 arises from other DNA sequences in this sample as well. V is TRBV18 and J is TRBJ2-3; TRBD2 agrees at 8 bases. V was pared by 6 bases and J by 5 bases, with 7 bases of the junction left unmatched. The germline V gene has CDR1 KGHSH and CDR2 LQKENI. CDR3 length: 14 residues. CDR3 sequence: CASSPGLAVDTQYF. The CDR3, as DNA: TGTGCCAGCTCCCCAGGACTAGCTGTAGATACGCAGTATTTT.